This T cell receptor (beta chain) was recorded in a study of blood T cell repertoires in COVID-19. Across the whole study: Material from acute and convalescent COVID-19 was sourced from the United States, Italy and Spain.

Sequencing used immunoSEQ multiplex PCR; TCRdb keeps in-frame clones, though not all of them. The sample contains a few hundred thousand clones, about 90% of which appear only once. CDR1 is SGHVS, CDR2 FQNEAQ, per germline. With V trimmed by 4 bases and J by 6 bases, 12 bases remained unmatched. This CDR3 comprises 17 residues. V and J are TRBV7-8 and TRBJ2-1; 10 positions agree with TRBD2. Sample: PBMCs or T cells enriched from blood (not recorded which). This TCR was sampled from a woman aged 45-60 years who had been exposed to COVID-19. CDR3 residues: CASSWETLAGAPNEQFF. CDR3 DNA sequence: TGTGCCAGCAGCTGGGAGACGCTAGCGGGGGCTCCCAATGAGCAGTTCTTC.